The rows below give T cell receptor beta chains drawn from one sample of a study of cytomegalovirus exposure and HLA in healthy donors. Produced via immunoSEQ multiplex PCR; TCRdb's table is partial and in-frame only. This sample has under 40,000 clones, with approximately 91% found just once. The sample consisted of PBMCs. Receptor source: a woman aged 18 to 35 in good health and CMV-seronegative. CDR3s leave out the opening cysteine and the closing phenylalanine or tryptophan.

>TRBJ1-2|TRBV10-2
ASQQGGAYGYT
>TRBJ2-7|TRBV6-5
ASSADVTGLEY
>TRBJ2-7|TRBV7-8
ASSPRQDFSYEQY
>TRBJ2-1|TRBV7-9
ASSPSGDEQF
>TRBJ2-3|TRBV7-8
ASSLAPGERKDTQY
>TRBJ1-4|TRBV2
ASSEVPGGTLAGATNEKLF
>TRBJ1-2|TRBV19
ASSPGDRAVEGYT
>TRBJ2-1|TRBV19
ASSIVLYNEQF
>TRBJ1-3|TRBV6-5
ASRRGQGANTIY
>TRBJ1-2|TRBV18
ASSAATVSWGYT
>TRBJ1-2|TRBV11-2
ASSLSRDSAGYT
>TRBJ2-1|TRBV5-1
ASSFGGRATNEQF
>TRBJ2-1|TRBV6-5
ASSRRSRNEQF
>TRBJ1-6|TRBV6-5
ATSGTGNSPLH
>TRBJ2-7|TRBV28
ASFDRKTYEQY
>TRBJ1-6|TRBV28
ATRMTYTRESPLH
>TRBJ2-3|TRBV7-2
ASSWTAGIPDTQY
>TRBJ1-2|TRBV5-6
ASSDLTGIYGYT
>TRBJ2-2|TRBV2
ASSDVGGELF
>TRBJ1-2|TRBV7-2
ASSRLRTGDYGYT
>TRBJ2-7|TRBV6-5
ASSYSGTGFYEQY
>TRBJ1-2|TRBV4-2
ASSQGGDYNYGYT
>TRBJ1-1|TRBV5-1
ASSTSRDRVSTEAF
>TRBJ2-1|TRBV7-3
ASSLRSNNEQF
>TRBJ1-1|TRBV5-1
ASSLRGRGEVEAF
>TRBJ2-5|TRBV29-1
SVATSGETQY
>TRBJ2-3|TRBV4-1
ASSPHPGQGQITDTQY
>TRBJ1-2|TRBV2
ASSVGRGLGNYYGYT
>TRBJ1-4|TRBV28
ASSFEGEGEKLF
>TRBJ2-1|TRBV21-1
ASSNYPSDYNEQF
>TRBJ2-7|TRBV27
ASSRFGRGFYEQY